This is a list of T cell receptor beta chains from one sample in a study of PD-L1 blockade in urothelial cancer. Produced via immunoSEQ multiplex PCR; TCRdb's table is partial and in-frame only. The table has some 100,000 clones, 91% seen once; the top ten hold about 0.91%. Sequencing was performed on PBMCs, taken around atezolizumab (anti-PD-L1) treatment. The receptors were sampled from a woman aged 80 or over with urothelial cancer. CDR3s include the opening cysteine and the closing phenylalanine or tryptophan. The order of the fields is D gene, clone size, V gene, CDR3 length, J gene, CDR3 DNA, CDR3 protein. The D gene is left open where the match is weak. Size is omitted from some rows. Given values are once, few, many or a class for expanded clones.

D: TRBD1; size: NA; V: TRBV11-2; length: 19; J: TRBJ2-2; DNA: TGTGCCAGCAGCTTGGGGGTTTTGAGCAGGGGGTCGAACACCGGGGAGCTGTTTTTT; CDR3: CASSLGVLSRGSNTGELFF
D: NA; size: NA; V: TRBV28; length: 16; J: TRBJ2-5; DNA: TGTGCCAGCAGTCCCCCCTCGACTGGTTTCCAAGAGACCCAGTACTTC; CDR3: CASSPPSTGFQETQYF
D: TRBD1; size: NA; V: TRBV7-2; length: 16; J: TRBJ1-2; DNA: TGTGCCAGCAGCTTAGATCCACAGGGGGCTGTGAGCGGCTACACCTTC; CDR3: CASSLDPQGAVSGYTF
D: TRBD2; size: NA; V: TRBV10-3; length: 15; J: TRBJ2-1; DNA: TGTGCCATCAGTGTACTAGCGAGAACCTACAATGAGCAGTTCTTC; CDR3: CAISVLARTYNEQFF
D: TRBD1; size: NA; V: TRBV15; length: 15; J: TRBJ2-3; DNA: TGTGCCACCAGCAGAGATGTGACAGGGACAGATACGCAGTATTTT; CDR3: CATSRDVTGTDTQYF
D: NA; size: NA; V: TRBV9; length: 14; J: TRBJ1-3; DNA: TGTGCCAGCAGCTATGACACCTCTGGAAACACCATATATTTT; CDR3: CASSYDTSGNTIYF
D: NA; size: NA; V: TRBV29-1; length: 12; J: TRBJ2-1; DNA: TGCAGCGGCACAGGGGGAGGGGATGAGCAGTTCTTC; CDR3: CSGTGGGDEQFF
D: NA; size: NA; V: TRBV14; length: 13; J: TRBJ2-7; DNA: TGTGCCAGCAGCCAAGATTGGCGGGCAGAGCAGTACTTC; CDR3: CASSQDWRAEQYF
D: TRBD1; size: NA; V: TRBV27; length: 13; J: TRBJ1-1; DNA: TGTGCCAGCAGCTTAGACAGGGCGACTGAAGCTTTCTTT; CDR3: CASSLDRATEAFF
D: TRBD1; size: NA; V: TRBV2; length: 15; J: TRBJ2-5; DNA: TGTGCCAGCAGTGAGAACAGGGGGAAAGGGGAGACCCAGTACTTC; CDR3: CASSENRGKGETQYF
D: TRBD1; size: NA; V: TRBV5-6; length: 15; J: TRBJ2-5; DNA: TGTGCCAGCAGCAGTCTGGACAGGACGCAAGAGACCCAGTACTTC; CDR3: CASSSLDRTQETQYF
D: NA; size: NA; V: TRBV27; length: 11; J: TRBJ2-1; DNA: TGTGCCAGCAGTTTGTTCGATGAGCAGTTCTTC; CDR3: CASSLFDEQFF
D: TRBD2; size: NA; V: TRBV5-1; length: 18; J: TRBJ2-3; DNA: TGCGCCAGCAGCGCCATGACTAGCGGGAGAGTCAGCACAGATACGCAGTATTTT; CDR3: CASSAMTSGRVSTDTQYF
D: NA; size: NA; V: TRBV5-6; length: 17; J: TRBJ1-2; DNA: TGTGCCAGCTCTTTGGGCAGGTTAGACAGGCCCCCCTATGGCTACACCTTC; CDR3: CASSLGRLDRPPYGYTF
D: NA; size: NA; V: TRBV29-1; length: 11; J: TRBJ2-5; DNA: TGCAGCGTCGGGACAACAGAGACCCAGTACTTC; CDR3: CSVGTTETQYF
D: TRBD2; size: NA; V: TRBV15; length: 13; J: TRBJ2-1; DNA: TGTGCCACCAGCAGCGTCACTAGCGATGAGCAGTTCTTC; CDR3: CATSSVTSDEQFF
D: NA; size: NA; V: TRBV5-4; length: 14; J: TRBJ2-2; DNA: TGTGCCAGCAGCCTAGGCCTGAACACCGGGGAGCTGTTTTTT; CDR3: CASSLGLNTGELFF
D: TRBD1; size: NA; V: TRBV18; length: 13; J: TRBJ1-3; DNA: TGTGCCAGCACGACAGGGTCTGGAAACACCATATATTTT; CDR3: CASTTGSGNTIYF
D: TRBD2; size: NA; V: TRBV5-1; length: 15; J: TRBJ2-3; DNA: TGCGCCAGCAGCTCGGGACTAGCGGGAGGTGATACGCAGTATTTT; CDR3: CASSSGLAGGDTQYF
D: NA; size: NA; V: TRBV6-1; length: 10; J: TRBJ2-7; DNA: TGTGCCAGCTCTCAGTACGAGCAGTACTTC; CDR3: CASSQYEQYF
D: TRBD1; size: NA; V: TRBV19; length: 12; J: TRBJ1-2; DNA: TGTGCCAGTAGTACCGCCAGGGGGAACTACACCTTC; CDR3: CASSTARGNYTF
D: NA; size: NA; V: TRBV11-2; length: 15; J: TRBJ2-2; DNA: TGTGCCAGCAGCCGCCGTGAGGTAAACACCGGGGAGCTGTTTTTT; CDR3: CASSRREVNTGELFF
D: TRBD1; size: NA; V: TRBV7-9; length: 14; J: TRBJ1-2; DNA: TGTGCCAGCAGCTCCGGGCAGGGGGCGCGGGGCTACACCTTC; CDR3: CASSSGQGARGYTF
D: NA; size: NA; V: TRBV5-6; length: 14; J: TRBJ2-7; DNA: TGTGCCAGCAGCTTGGCTGGCTCCATATACGAGCAGTACTTC; CDR3: CASSLAGSIYEQYF
D: TRBD1; size: NA; V: TRBV2; length: 14; J: TRBJ1-1; DNA: TGTGCCAGCAGTTCAGGACAGGGGTCGACTGAAGCTTTCTTT; CDR3: CASSSGQGSTEAFF
D: TRBD1; size: once; V: TRBV9; length: 16; J: TRBJ2-7; DNA: TGTGCCAGCAGCGGAGGGGGTCGGGACAGAAGCTACGAGCAGTACTTC; CDR3: CASSGGGRDRSYEQYF
D: TRBD2; size: NA; V: TRBV12-5; length: 16; J: TRBJ2-2; DNA: TGTGCTAGTGGTTTGACTAGCGGGAGAAACACCGGGGAGCTGTTTTTT; CDR3: CASGLTSGRNTGELFF
D: TRBD2; size: NA; V: TRBV18; length: 17; J: TRBJ2-1; DNA: TGTGCCTCCCACTCCGGGACTAGCGGGAGAGGGAACAATGAGCAGTTCTTC; CDR3: CASHSGTSGRGNNEQFF
D: NA; size: NA; V: TRBV6-1; length: 14; J: TRBJ1-2; DNA: TGTGCCAGCAGTGAGCTTCCAGGGCAGCATGGCTACACCTTC; CDR3: CASSELPGQHGYTF
D: NA; size: NA; V: TRBV7-2; length: 15; J: TRBJ2-7; DNA: TGTGCCAGCAGCTTAGGGTTTGGACTCTCCTACGAGCAGTACTTC; CDR3: CASSLGFGLSYEQYF
D: NA; size: NA; V: TRBV6-1; length: 15; J: TRBJ2-3; DNA: TGTGCCAGCAGTGAAGGAGGGATTTCTGGGGATACGCAGTATTTT; CDR3: CASSEGGISGDTQYF
D: TRBD2; size: NA; V: TRBV13; length: 16; J: TRBJ2-7; DNA: TGTGCCAGCAGCTTTGCCTTTAGCGGGAGGGCGGGAGAGCAGTACTTC; CDR3: CASSFAFSGRAGEQYF
D: NA; size: NA; V: TRBV14; length: 16; J: TRBJ2-1; DNA: TGTGCCAGCAGCCGTTATGGGGGGACCTCCTACAATGAGCAGTTCTTC; CDR3: CASSRYGGTSYNEQFF
D: TRBD1; size: NA; V: TRBV2; length: 14; J: TRBJ1-1; DNA: TGTGCCGGGGACCGCCAGGGGGCTGGCACTGAAGCTTTCTTT; CDR3: CAGDRQGAGTEAFF
D: NA; size: NA; V: TRBV6-1; length: 16; J: TRBJ2-1; DNA: TGTGCCAGCAGTGATGTGGGGCCAGGCCCACTCAATGAGCAGTTCTTC; CDR3: CASSDVGPGPLNEQFF
D: NA; size: NA; V: TRBV6-6; length: 13; J: TRBJ2-2; DNA: TGTGCCAGCAGAGCACGGGGGACCGGGGAGCTGTTTTTT; CDR3: CASRARGTGELFF
D: TRBD1; size: NA; V: TRBV5-6; length: 16; J: TRBJ1-1; DNA: TGTGCCAGCAGCTCCAGGGGGCAGATTGTGAACACTGAAGCTTTCTTT; CDR3: CASSSRGQIVNTEAFF
D: NA; size: once; V: TRBV6-5; length: 14; J: TRBJ1-3; DNA: TGTGCCAGCAGTTCCGTACACTCTGGAAACACCATATATTTT; CDR3: CASSSVHSGNTIYF
D: NA; size: NA; V: TRBV7-3; length: 13; J: TRBJ1-4; DNA: TGTGCCAGCAGCAGAGGACAGCCTGAAAAACTGTTTTTT; CDR3: CASSRGQPEKLFF
D: NA; size: NA; V: TRBV7-9; length: 18; J: TRBJ2-5; DNA: TGTGCCAGCAGCACTACCCCATGGACTCGGGGGAACCAAGAGACCCAGTACTTC; CDR3: CASSTTPWTRGNQETQYF
D: NA; size: NA; V: TRBV6-5; length: 14; J: TRBJ1-5; DNA: TGTGCCAGCAGTCTAGGGGATAGCAATCAGCCCCAGCATTTT; CDR3: CASSLGDSNQPQHF
D: NA; size: NA; V: TRBV6-5; length: 15; J: TRBJ1-1; DNA: TGTGCCAGCAGTTGGACACCCACACCGAACACTGAAGCTTTCTTT; CDR3: CASSWTPTPNTEAFF
D: NA; size: once; V: TRBV28; length: 15; J: TRBJ1-2; DNA: TGTGCCAGCAGTTTATCGCGGGGCGCTAACTATGGCTACACCTTC; CDR3: CASSLSRGANYGYTF
D: NA; size: NA; V: TRBV6-5; length: 12; J: TRBJ2-2; DNA: TGTGCCAGCAGTTTAATCACCGGGGAGCTGTTTTTT; CDR3: CASSLITGELFF
D: TRBD1; size: NA; V: TRBV30; length: 17; J: TRBJ2-2; DNA: TGTGCCTGGAGCGATGGGACAGGGGGCTTGAACACCGGGGAGCTGTTTTTT; CDR3: CAWSDGTGGLNTGELFF
D: TRBD2; size: once; V: TRBV7-8; length: 18; J: TRBJ2-7; DNA: TGTGCCAGCAGCCAAAGGACTAGCGGGAGGGCCGGTTCACCCGAGCAGTACTTC; CDR3: CASSQRTSGRAGSPEQYF
D: NA; size: NA; V: TRBV6-1; length: 14; J: TRBJ2-2; DNA: TGTGCCAGCAGCCCCGTAACGAACACCGGGGAGCTGTTTTTT; CDR3: CASSPVTNTGELFF
D: NA; size: once; V: TRBV5-4; length: 16; J: TRBJ1-2; DNA: TGTGCCAGCAGCTTGGGTAGGGGGGGGGTTGGTCATGGCTACACCTTC; CDR3: CASSLGRGGVGHGYTF
D: NA; size: NA; V: TRBV29-1; length: 13; J: TRBJ2-1; DNA: TGCAGCGCTGGCACGTCGTCCTACAATGAGCAGTTCTTC; CDR3: CSAGTSSYNEQFF
D: TRBD1; size: NA; V: TRBV30; length: 14; J: TRBJ1-5; DNA: TGTGCCTGGAGCCCTACAGGGGGAAATCAGCCCCAGCATTTT; CDR3: CAWSPTGGNQPQHF
D: TRBD1; size: NA; V: TRBV27; length: 18; J: TRBJ2-6; DNA: TGTGCCAGCAGTTTTCTGGGACAGGGGGCCGGAGGGGCCAACGTCCTGACTTTC; CDR3: CASSFLGQGAGGANVLTF
D: TRBD1; size: NA; V: TRBV5-1; length: 14; J: TRBJ2-5; DNA: TGCGCCAGCACCCCACAGGGGGTGGGAGAGACCCAGTACTTC; CDR3: CASTPQGVGETQYF
D: NA; size: NA; V: TRBV29-1; length: 15; J: TRBJ1-3; DNA: TGCAGCGTCCCTTCCCAGGGGCCTAACGGAAACACCATATATTTT; CDR3: CSVPSQGPNGNTIYF
D: NA; size: NA; V: TRBV28; length: 15; J: TRBJ2-2; DNA: TGTGCCAGCAGTTTATCGGGGGTCCTGACCGGGGAGCTGTTTTTT; CDR3: CASSLSGVLTGELFF
D: TRBD2; size: NA; V: TRBV4-2; length: 17; J: TRBJ2-3; DNA: TGTGCCAGCAGCCAAGATCTTGGGACTAAAGACCCAGATACGCAGTATTTT; CDR3: CASSQDLGTKDPDTQYF